Below, 13 T cell receptor beta chains from the same sample are listed, as sequenced in a study of spatial heterogeneity in lung cancer. TCRdb re-derived calls from the 5' RACE reads in MiXCR, one entry per CDR3 protein. The table records tens of thousands of distinct CDR3 sequences, less than 15% of them present only once. Time point: sample taken at primary tumor resection. The input for sequencing was PBMCs, taken at surgery. The source of these receptors is a male donor with early-stage non-small cell lung cancer.

In its sample, this clonotype was seen many times. The chain recombines TRBV20-1 with TRBJ2-1; D may be TRBD2 (6 bases). The CDR3 is 17 residues long. Per germline, CDR1 DFQATT and CDR2 SNEGSKA (reference sequence). V shed 0 bases and J shed 6 bases, with 21 bases lying between them. The CDR3 nucleotides read TGCAGTGCTAGAGATCTGGGTAGCGCAGCGGGTGGCAATGAGCAGTTCTTC. Protein sequence: CSARDLGSAAGGNEQFF.

CDR3 sequence: CASSLDRAQETQYF. In DNA form, the CDR3 reads TGTGCCAGCAGCTTAGACAGGGCCCAAGAGACCCAGTACTTC. This rearrangement joins TRBV7-2 to TRBJ2-5, with TRBD1 as a possible D gene (6 bases). The germline V and J ends were trimmed by 1 base and 1 base, with 7 bases remaining between them. The CDR3 runs 14 residues. CDR1 is SGHTA, CDR2 FQGNSA, per germline.

The chain uses TRBV24-1 and TRBJ1-5; D uncertain. This CDR3 comprises 12 residues. Germline V gene sequence: CDR1 KGHDR, CDR2 SFDVKD. Between the trimmed V and J ends, which lost 6 bases and 1 base, there was a span of 3 bases. CDR3 DNA sequence: TGTGCCACCAGTCGCAGCAATCAGCCCCAGCATTTT. Its protein product is CATSRSNQPQHF.

The rearrangement uses TRBV2 and TRBJ1-2; possible D gene TRBD1, 5 bases. V gave up 5 bases and J gave up 2 bases, with 9 bases separating them. This CDR3 is 13 amino acids long. CDR1 and CDR2 (germline): SNHLY, FYNNEI. CDR3 coding DNA: TGTGCCAGCAGTCCACAGGCAAACTATGGCTACACCTTC. Translation: CASSPQANYGYTF. Variable domain in full (rest from reference TRBV2 and TRBJ1-2): EPEVTQTPSHQVTQMGQEVILRCVPISNHLYFYWYRQILGQKVEFLVSFYNNEISEKSEIFDDQFSVERPDGSNFTLKIRSTKLEDSAMYFCASSPQANYGYTFGSGTRLTVV.

The chain carries TRBV13 and TRBJ2-1; D uncertain. The CDR3 consists of 13 residues. V lost 3 bases, J lost 5 bases, and 8 bases lay in between. Germline V gene lookup returns CDR1 PRHDT and CDR2 FYEKMQ (reference sequence). The CDR3 here is CASSFDRDNEQFF. CDR3 coding DNA: TGTGCCAGCAGCTTCGATAGAGACAATGAGCAGTTCTTC.

J is TRBJ2-2 and V is TRBV7-3; maybe TRBD1 (6 bases). The V end lost 2 bases, the J end lost 0 bases, and 7 bases lay between the germline ends. The CDR3 consists of 15 residues. Germline CDR1 reads SGHTA; CDR2 reads FQGTGA. CDR3 region: CASSLGGANTGELFF. The CDR3 DNA follows: TGTGCCAGCAGCTTAGGGGGCGCGAACACCGGGGAGCTGTTTTTT.

DNA for the CDR3: TGTGCCAGCAGCTCCCCCGGGGATCTCTACGAGCAGTACTTC. The encoded protein is CASSSPGDLYEQYF. The chain combines TRBV28 with TRBJ2-7; possibly TRBD2 for D (5 bases). Trimming stripped 6 bases from V and 3 bases from J, with 15 bases between. Per the germline V gene, CDR1 is MDHEN and CDR2 is SYDVKM. The CDR3 has 14 residues.

CDR3 amino acids: CSAWGLSSWYF. The CDR3 nucleotides read TGCAGTGCTTGGGGACTCTCATCTTGGTATTTT. This chain uses TRBV20-1 with TRBJ2-3, with a weak D call TRBD2 (6 bases). Germline CDR1 and CDR2: DFQATT and SNEGSKA (reference sequence). CDR3 length: 11 residues. V lost 5 bases, J lost 14 bases, and 17 bases lay in between.

This clonotype has more than one count but fewer than ten. The chain has TRBV7-8 and TRBJ2-5, with 7 positions matching TRBD2. CDR1 and CDR2 from the germline V gene are SGHVS and FQNEAQ. The CDR3 extends over 16 amino acids. V lost 5 bases to trimming and J lost 4 bases; unmatched junction nucleotides: 13. The CDR3, as DNA: TGTGCCAGCAGCCCCCAGCGGGGAATAACTCGAGAGACCCAGTACTTC. Residues: CASSPQRGITRETQYF. Full variable domain (outside the CDR3, taken from reference TRBV7-8 and TRBJ2-5): GAGVSQSPRYKVAKRGQDVALRCDPISGHVSLFWYQQALGQGPEFLTYFQNEAQLDKSGLPSDRFFAERPEGSVSTLKIQRTQQEDSAVYLCASSPQRGITRETQYFGPGTRLLVL.

V and J are TRBV30 and TRBJ2-1, with D maybe TRBD2 (6 bases). This CDR3 comprises 14 residues. The V end was cut by 3 bases, the J end by 4 bases, with 13 bases between. In germline, CDR1 is GTSNPN, CDR2 SVGIG (reference sequence). As DNA, the CDR3 is TGTGCCTGGAGAACCGGGACTCAGTACAATGAGCAGTTCTTC. It translates to CAWRTGTQYNEQFF.

Only one count was recorded for this clonotype. A clone one base away is much larger, so this may be a read error. Written as DNA, the CDR3 is TGTGCCAGCCGTCAAGGGGAAGTCGGGGAGCTGTTTTTT. Amino acids: CASRQGEVGELFF. The chain links TRBV6-2 or TRBV6-3 to TRBJ2-2, with a possible D match to TRBD1 (5 bases). Per germline, CDR1 MNHEY and CDR2 SVGEGT. The CDR3 length is 13 residues. V lost 8 bases and J 7 bases, leaving 14 bases between the germline ends.

The table lists this clonotype with many counts. This chain uses TRBV7-2 with TRBJ1-6; perhaps TRBD1 as D (5 bases). Germline V gene data show CDR1 as SGHTA and CDR2 as FQGNSA. The CDR3 is 14 amino acids. Trimming shortened V by 5 bases and J by 7 bases, and 12 bases separated the two germline ends. The CDR3 bases are TGTGCCAGCAGCCGACGCGGGGGAAATTCACCCCTCCACTTT. Translating gives CASSRRGGNSPLHF.

This clonotype appeared many times. This rearrangement joins TRBV6-5 to TRBJ1-2; 7 nucleotides agree with TRBD1. Germline values: CDR1 MNHEY, CDR2 SVGAGI. J lost 4 bases, V lost 7 bases, and 9 bases had no gene match. This CDR3 spans 14 amino acids. CDR3 loop: CASKSGQPPYGYTF. CDR3 DNA: TGTGCCAGCAAGTCGGGACAGCCTCCCTATGGCTACACCTTC.